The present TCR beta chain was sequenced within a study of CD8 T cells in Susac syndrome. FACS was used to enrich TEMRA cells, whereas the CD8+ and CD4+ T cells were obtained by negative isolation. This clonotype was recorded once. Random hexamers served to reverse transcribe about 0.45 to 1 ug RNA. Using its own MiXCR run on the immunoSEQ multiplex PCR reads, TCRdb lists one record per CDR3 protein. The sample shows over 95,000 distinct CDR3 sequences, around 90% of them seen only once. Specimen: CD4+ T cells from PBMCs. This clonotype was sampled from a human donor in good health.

For the CDR3, the DNA is TGTGCCAGTAGTATAGAGGTGGCGGAGGGGGCTAAAAACATTCAGTACTTC. Its protein is CASSIEVAEGAKNIQYF. The genes are TRBV19 and TRBJ2-4; maybe TRBD1 (7 bases). V was clipped by 0 bases and J by 4 bases, with 16 bases between them. The CDR3 is 17 amino acids. Germline V lookup: CDR1 LNHDA, CDR2 SQIVND (reference sequence).